A single sample gave rise to the 17 T cell receptor beta chains below, sequenced in a study of T cell repertoires in cytomegalovirus infection. TCRdb fed the reads into MiXCR, producing one record per CDR3 protein. Among 300,000 to 450,000 distinct CDR3 sequences listed, 15% to 20% were seen once. The sample taken for sequencing was PBMCs. Receptors were obtained from a human donor in good health (CMV status not recorded). Some clones in this sample may be carry-over from other donors' samples.

Of note for this clonotype: At one of its ends the junction is not consistent with the germline gene, which may arise from a read error. This chain uses TRBV28 with TRBJ2-7; 8 bases align to TRBD1. The V gene's germline CDR1 is MDHEN and CDR2 SYDVKM. This CDR3 spans 13 amino acids. The CDR3 region has the DNA TGTGCCAACAGTCGGACAGGGCTCTACGAGCAGTACTTC. It is translated as CANSRTGLYEQYF. Looking up the rest from reference TRBV28 and TRBJ2-7 gives the full variable domain: DVKVTQSSRYLVKRTGEKVFLECVQDMDHENMFWYRQDPGLGLRLIYFSYDVKMKEKGDIPEGYSVSREKKERFSLILESASTNQTSMYLCANSRTGLYEQYFGPGTRLTVT.

This clonotype was seen ten or more times. The genes are TRBV7-2 and TRBJ1-5; no reliable D call. The germline V gene has CDR1 SGHTA and CDR2 FQGNSA. Trimming removed 5 bases at V and 6 bases at J, with 11 bases between. This CDR3 contains 13 residues. In nucleotides, the CDR3 is TGTGCCAGCAGCCCGGGTTCGTTTCAGCCCCAGCATTTT. Its translation: CASSPGSFQPQHF.

This clonotype was observed a handful of times. The chain carries TRBV5-4 and TRBJ1-4, with 8 bases aligning to TRBD1. This CDR3 has 15 amino acids. Germline CDR1 SGHNT, CDR2 YYREEE (reference sequence). The junction had 10 bases not matched to a gene; V was cut back by 4 bases and J by 8 bases. This CDR3 reads CASSAPGTGREKLFF. The CDR3, as DNA: TGTGCCAGCAGCGCGCCCGGGACAGGACGGGAAAAACTGTTTTTT. The whole variable domain, filled in from reference TRBV5-4 and TRBJ1-4, reads ETGVTQSPTHLIKTRGQQVTLRCSSQSGHNTVSWYQQALGQGPQFIFQYYREEENGRGNFPPRFSGLQFPNYSSELNVNALELDDSALYLCASSAPGTGREKLFFGSGTQLSVL.

This clonotype was seen only a few times. V usage is TRBV30 and J usage is TRBJ2-3; no clear D gene. CDR3 length: 13 amino acids. Looked up from germline, CDR1 is GTSNPN and CDR2 is SVGIG (reference sequence). Trimming removed 3 bases at V and 1 base at J, with 8 bases between. The DNA for the CDR3 is TGTGCCTGGAGGGTTGGAGGCACAGATACGCAGTATTTT. This sequence encodes CAWRVGGTDTQYF.

The chain links TRBV4-3 to TRBJ2-4; D is unresolved. Germline CDR1 LGHNA, CDR2 YSLEER. Trimming removed 0 bases from V and 6 bases from J, with 15 bases in between. This CDR3 is built from 16 residues. The CDR3 bases are TGCGCCAGCAGCCAAGATTCCCGGGCCCACCCAAACATTCAGTACTTC. This translates into CASSQDSRAHPNIQYF.

This clonotype was counted at least ten times. The rearrangement links TRBV7-8 to TRBJ2-3; 9 bases are a match to TRBD2. Germline CDR1 SGHVS, CDR2 FQNEAQ. V lost 7 bases, J lost 3 bases, and 20 bases stayed unmatched. The CDR3 contains 19 residues. CDR3: CASTTRARKREERTDTQYF. The CDR3 coding sequence is TGTGCCAGCACAACCCGAGCCCGTAAGCGGGAGGAACGGACAGATACGCAGTATTTT.

This clonotype was detected only a few times. The chain has TRBV5-1 and TRBJ2-7, with 7 positions matching TRBD2. This CDR3 contains 11 residues. The germline V gene encodes CDR1 SGHRS and CDR2 YFSETQ. The trim removed 7 bases at V and 7 bases at J, leaving 5 bases unmatched. For the CDR3, the DNA is TGCGCCAGCGCCAGCGGGGAGGAGCAGTACTTC. It specifies CASASGEEQYF. Filled out from reference TRBV5-1 and TRBJ2-7, the complete variable domain reads KAGVTQTPRYLIKTRGQQVTLSCSPISGHRSVSWYQQTPGQGLQFLFEYFSETQRNKGNFPGRFSGRQFSNSRSEMNVSTLELGDSALYLCASASGEEQYFGPGTRLTVT.

This clonotype occurred a few times. The chain combines TRBV28 with TRBJ1-3, with TRBD1 matching 7 bases. This CDR3 is built from 17 residues. The V segment lost 6 bases and the J segment 5 bases; nucleotides outside the gene matches: 16. The V gene's germline CDR1 is MDHEN and CDR2 SYDVKM. Here the CDR3 DNA reads TGTGCCAGCAGGTCCCCCTGGGACAGAAACAATAGAAACACCATATATTTT. It yields the protein CASRSPWDRNNRNTIYF.

In this sample, this clonotype turned up a few times. The gene calls are TRBV27 and TRBJ2-3; D unresolved. V gave up 4 bases and J gave up 1 base, with 15 bases separating them. The CDR3 length is 16 residues. The germline CDR1 and CDR2 sequences are MNHEY and SMNVEV (reference sequence). Here the CDR3 DNA reads TGTGCCAGCAGTTCACCTACAAGGATCCGCACAGATACGCAGTATTTT. Residues: CASSSPTRIRTDTQYF.

This clonotype has a count of ten or more. The CDR3, as DNA: TGTGCCAGCAGCATCGGGACTTACCGCTACAATGAGCAGTTCTTC. Translating it yields CASSIGTYRYNEQFF. This chain connects TRBV11-2 to TRBJ2-1; D may be TRBD2 (6 bases). V was pared by 5 bases and J by 3 bases, with 14 bases between. Looked up from germline, CDR1 is SGHAT and CDR2 is FQNNGV. The CDR3 runs to 15 residues. The full variable domain, its missing parts supplied by reference TRBV11-2 and TRBJ2-1, is EAGVAQSPRYKIIEKRQSVAFWCNPISGHATLYWYQQILGQGPKLLIQFQNNGVVDDSQLPKDRFSAERLKGVDSTLKIQPAKLEDSAVYLCASSIGTYRYNEQFFGPGTRLTVL.

This chain links TRBV4-1 with TRBJ2-2; D not resolved. The CDR3 extends over 14 amino acids. The V and J ends lost 1 base and 4 bases respectively, with 7 bases between them. Germline-derived CDR1 and CDR2 are MGHRA and YSYEKL. CDR3 sequence reads: CASSQAGFTGELFF. The CDR3 DNA follows: TGCGCCAGCAGCCAAGCTGGCTTCACCGGGGAGCTGTTTTTT.

This clonotype showed up just a few times. The genes are TRBV11-2 and TRBJ2-3; 11 bases agree with TRBD2. V lost 3 bases and J lost 5; bases outside the gene matches: 7. This CDR3 has 16 residues. In germline, CDR1 is SGHAT, CDR2 FQNNGV. The CDR3 nucleotides are TGTGCCAGCAGCTTTGGACTAGCGGGTGAGGGAGATACGCAGTATTTT. This encodes CASSFGLAGEGDTQYF.

This clonotype was found a few times. The chain has TRBV7-6 and TRBJ2-7, with TRBD2 as a possible D gene (5 bases). The ends were cut back, 5 bases at V and 5 bases at J, with 16 bases in the middle. The CDR3 spans 14 residues. CDR1 SGHVS and CDR2 FNYEAQ come from the germline V gene. The CDR3 DNA reads TGTGCCAGCAGCCGGCGGGCCGGCAGCGACGAGCAGTACTTC. Amino acid sequence: CASSRRAGSDEQYF.

This clonotype was detected only a few times. The rearrangement uses TRBV5-4 and TRBJ1-1; D uncertain. The CDR3 contains 15 residues. Between the trimmed V and J ends, which lost 4 bases and 0 bases, there was a span of 13 bases. The germline CDR1 and CDR2 sequences are SGHNT and YYREEE (reference sequence). Here the CDR3 reads CASSPTDRVNTEAFF. The CDR3 bases are TGTGCCAGCAGCCCAACCGACCGAGTGAACACTGAAGCTTTCTTT.

This chain connects TRBV10-3 to TRBJ2-1, with D possibly being TRBD1 (5 bases). V lost 4 bases and J lost 0, with 10 bases in between. Germline CDR1 is ENHRY and CDR2 is SYGVKD. The CDR3 has 15 amino acids. The CDR3: CAISGEDISYNEQFF. The CDR3 DNA is TGTGCCATCAGTGGTGAGGACATCTCCTACAATGAGCAGTTCTTC.

A few counts support this clonotype. Sequence at one end of the junction differs from germline and may be a read error. The chain uses TRBV5-4 and TRBJ1-6; possible D gene TRBD1, 5 bases. The germline V gene encodes CDR1 SGHNT and CDR2 YYREEE (reference sequence). This CDR3 comprises 16 residues. CDR3 bases: TGTGCCAGCAGCCCCGGGCAGGGCTCCTCTAATTCACCCCTCCACTTT. This translates into CASSPGQGSSNSPLHF.

CDR3 amino acids: CASAAARDNEQFF. The DNA for the CDR3 is TGTGCCAGCGCCGCAGCTAGGGACAATGAGCAGTTCTTC. The V and J genes are TRBV6-1 and TRBJ2-1; the D is unclear. The CDR3 is 13 amino acids. Trimming pared 8 bases from V and 5 bases from J, leaving 13 bases between. Germline-derived CDR1 and CDR2 are MNHNS and SASEGT.